The 15 T cell receptor beta chains reported below all come from one sample, sequenced in a study of PD-L1 blockade in urothelial cancer. Stated time point: pretreatment peripheral blood. Sequencing used immunoSEQ multiplex PCR; TCRdb keeps in-frame clones, though not all of them. The repertoire consists of about 50,000 clones, with roughly four fifths occurring once and the leading ten covering 4%. The sample consisted of PBMCs, taken around atezolizumab (anti-PD-L1) treatment. Source of these receptors: a man between 65 and 79 years old with urothelial cancer.

V usage is TRBV7-2 and J usage is TRBJ2-5, with D maybe TRBD2 (6 bases). The CDR3 has 15 amino acids. Trimming took 4 bases from V and 4 from J, leaving 16 bases between them. Germline V gene sequence: CDR1 SGHTA, CDR2 FQGNSA. CDR3 nucleotides: TGTGCCAGCAGCTCCGGAGGGGTCCAGCGAGAGACCCAGTACTTC. The encoded protein is CASSSGGVQRETQYF.

This chain links TRBV28 with TRBJ2-1; 10 bases line up with TRBD2. Germline V gives CDR1 MDHEN, CDR2 SYDVKM. V was pared by 5 bases and J by 8 bases, with 9 bases of the junction left unmatched. This CDR3 is built from 15 residues. CDR3 protein: CASSPLAGIGDEQFF. CDR3 DNA sequence: TGTGCCAGCAGTCCACTAGCGGGAATCGGGGATGAGCAGTTCTTC.

The rearrangement links TRBV4-3 to TRBJ2-3; tentatively, D is TRBD1 (5 bases). V dropped 0 bases and J dropped 0 bases, with 16 bases sitting between them. The germline V gene encodes CDR1 LGHNA and CDR2 YSLEER. CDR3 length: 18 residues. CDR3 protein: CASSQDLSRQTSTDTQYF. The CDR3 DNA is TGCGCCAGCAGCCAAGATTTAAGTAGACAGACAAGCACAGATACGCAGTATTTT.

This sequence joins TRBV5-4 and TRBJ1-4; 7 positions match TRBD1. The CDR3 loop spans 15 amino acids. V was pared by 1 base and J by 7 bases, with 7 bases of the junction left unmatched. Germline CDR1 reads SGHNT; CDR2 reads YYREEE (reference sequence). The CDR3 DNA sequence: TGTGCCAGCAGCTTGCTGGGACAGAAGAGTGAAAAACTGTTTTTT. Its protein product is CASSLLGQKSEKLFF.

This chain connects TRBV5-1 to TRBJ1-3; D is unclear. The CDR3 length is 17 residues. The V gene lost 3 bases and the J gene lost 0 bases, with 16 bases spanning the gap. CDR1 is SGHRS and CDR2 is YFSETQ in the germline V gene. This CDR3 reads CASSSYSAGISGNTIYF. As DNA, the CDR3 is TGCGCCAGCAGCTCCTACTCAGCGGGGATCTCTGGAAACACCATATATTTT.

This clone was recorded at least ten times. V gene TRBV7-8 combines with J gene TRBJ2-2; possibly TRBD1 for D (5 bases). This CDR3 spans 14 amino acids. Germline values: CDR1 SGHVS, CDR2 FQNEAQ. Trimming took off 7 bases at V and 8 bases at J, with 17 bases between the two ends. This chain's CDR3 is CASTFGQGSGELFF. The CDR3 coding sequence is TGTGCCAGCACCTTCGGGCAGGGTAGTGGGGAGCTGTTTTTT.

The chain has TRBV9 and TRBJ1-5; TRBD1 is a possible D gene (5 bases). This CDR3 comprises 16 residues. Germline CDR1 reads SGDLS; CDR2 reads YYNGEE. Trimming removed 4 bases from V and 4 bases from J, with 18 bases in between. Written as DNA, the CDR3 is TGTGCCAGCAGCCCCCGGGACGGGAGTTGGAATCAGCCCCAGCATTTT. Translation: CASSPRDGSWNQPQHF.

V is TRBV18 and J is TRBJ2-7; perhaps TRBD1 as D (6 bases). The CDR3 runs to 15 residues. Germline V gene sequence: CDR1 KGHSH, CDR2 LQKENI. Trimming stripped 0 bases from V and 6 bases from J, with 15 bases between. In DNA, the CDR3 is TGTGCCAGCTCACCACCGACAGGTAGATTCGCCGAGCAGTACTTC. This translates into CASSPPTGRFAEQYF.

The chain couples TRBV7-2 to TRBJ2-2, with D hard to call. CDR3 size: 13 residues. Trimming shortened V by 1 base and J by 6 bases, and 6 bases separated the two germline ends. Looked up from germline, CDR1 is SGHTA and CDR2 is FQGNSA. CDR3 protein: CASSLVLPGELFF. CDR3 nucleotides: TGTGCCAGCAGCTTAGTTCTTCCCGGGGAGCTGTTTTTT.

This clone appeared once. V and J are TRBV27 and TRBJ2-1; D is possibly TRBD1 (6 bases). The length of the CDR3 is 14 residues. Germline assignment: CDR1 MNHEY and CDR2 SMNVEV (reference sequence). V was clipped by 4 bases and J by 3 bases, with 10 bases between them. CDR3 protein: CASSYRGGYNEQFF. The CDR3 coding sequence is TGTGCCAGCAGTTACCGAGGGGGCTACAATGAGCAGTTCTTC.

The gene calls are TRBV19 and TRBJ2-1; 10 bases map to TRBD1. The germline CDR1 and CDR2 sequences are LNHDA and SQIVND (reference sequence). The CDR3 loop spans 16 amino acids. The J segment lost 8 bases and the V segment lost 6 bases, leaving 13 bases of the junction unmatched. As DNA, the CDR3 is TGTGCCAGTAGCCCCCTAGGGACAGGGGTAAATTATGAGCAGTTCTTC. Protein: CASSPLGTGVNYEQFF.

By share of the sample, this clone is medium-sized. The chain links TRBV5-1 to TRBJ2-1; D remains ambiguous. With 0 bases removed from V and 5 bases from J, the gap between germline ends came to 3 bases. This CDR3 is 12 amino acids long. CDR1 and CDR2 from the germline V gene are SGHRS and YFSETQ. The CDR3 here is CASSLANNEQFF. The CDR3 DNA is TGCGCCAGCAGCTTGGCCAACAATGAGCAGTTCTTC.

In the case of this clone: One end of the junction does not line up with germline, which may come from a read error. The V call is TRBV7-2, the J call TRBJ1-1; 9 bases agree with TRBD1. This CDR3 has 13 amino acids. Per the germline V gene, CDR1 is SGHTA and CDR2 is FQGNSA. The chain's CDR3 is CASSPNFRDRVRF. As DNA, the CDR3 is TGTGCCAGCAGCCCGAATTTCCGGGACAGGGTCAGATTT. The variable domain in full, with the rest retrieved from reference TRBV7-2 and TRBJ1-1, is GAGVSQSPSNKVTEKGKDVELRCDPISGHTALYWYRQSLGQGLEFLIYFQGNSAPDKSGLPSDRFSAERTGGSVSTLTIQRTQQEDSAVYLCASSPNFRDRVRFGQGTRLTVV.

This sequence joins TRBV27 and TRBJ1-2; D gene unclear. Germline CDR1 is MNHEY and CDR2 is SMNVEV (reference sequence). V lost 3 bases, J lost 7 bases, and 12 bases lay in between. The CDR3 covers 13 residues. The CDR3 sequence: CASSLAHGTGYTF. CDR3 sequence (DNA): TGTGCCAGCAGTTTGGCCCATGGCACTGGCTACACCTTC.

This clone was counted once. The V call is TRBV21-1, the J call TRBJ2-3; the DNA was not compared with TRBD1, the D call given in the table. TRBV21-1 is recorded as a pseudogene. The CDR3 is 16 residues long. The DNA of the CDR3 is TGTGCCAGCAGCTCACCCGAGGGGCAGGGGCCAGATACGCAGTATTTT. This gives the protein CASSSPEGQGPDTQYF.